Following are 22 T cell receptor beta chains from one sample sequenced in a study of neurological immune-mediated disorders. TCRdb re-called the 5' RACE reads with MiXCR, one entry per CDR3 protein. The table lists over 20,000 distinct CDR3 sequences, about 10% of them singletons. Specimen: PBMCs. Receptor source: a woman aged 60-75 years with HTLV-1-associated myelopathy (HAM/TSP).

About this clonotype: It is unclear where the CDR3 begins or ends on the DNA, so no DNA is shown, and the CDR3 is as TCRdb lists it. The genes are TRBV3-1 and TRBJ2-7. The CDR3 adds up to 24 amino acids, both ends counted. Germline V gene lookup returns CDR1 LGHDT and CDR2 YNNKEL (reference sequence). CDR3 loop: CASSFYICSAIGVYAASSSYEQYF.

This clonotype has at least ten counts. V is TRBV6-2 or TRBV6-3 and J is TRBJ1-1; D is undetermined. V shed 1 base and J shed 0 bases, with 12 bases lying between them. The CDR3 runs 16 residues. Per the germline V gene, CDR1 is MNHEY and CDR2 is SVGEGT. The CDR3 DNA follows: TGTGCCAGCAGTTACTTAGGAAGGCGACTGAACACTGAAGCTTTCTTT. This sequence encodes CASSYLGRRLNTEAFF.

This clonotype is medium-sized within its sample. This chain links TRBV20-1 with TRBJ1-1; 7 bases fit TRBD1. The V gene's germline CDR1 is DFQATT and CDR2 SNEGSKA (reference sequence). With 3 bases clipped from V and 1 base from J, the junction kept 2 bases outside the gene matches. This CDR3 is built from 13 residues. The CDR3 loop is CSASGQANTEAFF. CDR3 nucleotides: TGCAGTGCTAGCGGACAGGCGAACACTGAAGCTTTCTTT.

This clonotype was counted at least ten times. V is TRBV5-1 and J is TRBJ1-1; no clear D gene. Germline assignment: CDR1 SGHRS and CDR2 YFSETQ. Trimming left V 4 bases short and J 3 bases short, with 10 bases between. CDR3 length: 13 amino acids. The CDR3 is CASSSHLDTEAFF. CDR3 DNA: TGCGCCAGCAGCAGCCATCTAGACACTGAAGCTTTCTTT.

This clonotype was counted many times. CDR3 sequence (DNA): TGCAGTGCTAGATTACCGAACTCTGGAAACACCATATATTTT. It translates to CSARLPNSGNTIYF. This chain uses TRBV20-1 with TRBJ1-3; no clear D. The CDR3 has 14 residues. CDR1 DFQATT and CDR2 SNEGSKA come from the germline V gene (reference sequence). V dropped 2 bases and J dropped 0 bases, with 8 bases sitting between them.

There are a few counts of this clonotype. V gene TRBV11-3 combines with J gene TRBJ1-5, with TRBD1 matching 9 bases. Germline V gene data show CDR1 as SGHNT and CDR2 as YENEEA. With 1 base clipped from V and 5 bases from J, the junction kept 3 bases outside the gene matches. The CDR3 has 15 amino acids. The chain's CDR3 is CASSLGGQGHQPQHF. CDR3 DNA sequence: TGTGCCAGCAGCTTAGGGGGACAGGGACATCAGCCCCAGCATTTT. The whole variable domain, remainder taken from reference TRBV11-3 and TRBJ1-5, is EAGVVQSPRYKIIEKKQPVAFWCNPISGHNTLYWYLQNLGQGPELLIRYENEEAVDDSQLPKDRFSAERLKGVDSTLKIQPAELGDSAVYLCASSLGGQGHQPQHFGDGTRLSIL.

CDR3 region: CASSAPAASGGTDTQYF. In nucleotides, the CDR3 is TGTGCCAGCAGTGCCCCGGCGGCTAGCGGGGGGACAGATACGCAGTATTTT. This chain connects TRBV6-7 to TRBJ2-3; TRBD2 agrees at 11 bases. TRBV6-7 is reported as an ORF; its role is uncertain. Trimming at V came to 5 bases and at J to 3 bases, leaving 10 bases not matched to a gene. The CDR3 totals 17 residues.

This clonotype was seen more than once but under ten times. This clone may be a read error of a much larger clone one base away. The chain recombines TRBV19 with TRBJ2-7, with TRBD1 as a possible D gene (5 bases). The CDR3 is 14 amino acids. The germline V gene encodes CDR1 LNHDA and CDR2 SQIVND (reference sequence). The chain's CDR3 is CSSSMAPDSYEQYF. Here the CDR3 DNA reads TGTTCCAGTAGTATGGCCCCCGACAGCTACGAGCAGTACTTC.

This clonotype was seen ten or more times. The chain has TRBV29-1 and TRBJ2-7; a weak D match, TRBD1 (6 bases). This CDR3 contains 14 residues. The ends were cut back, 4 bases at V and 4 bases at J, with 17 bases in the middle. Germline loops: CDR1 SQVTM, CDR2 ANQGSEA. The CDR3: CSVGKGHGFYEQYF. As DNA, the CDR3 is TGCAGCGTTGGCAAGGGACATGGTTTTTACGAGCAGTACTTC.

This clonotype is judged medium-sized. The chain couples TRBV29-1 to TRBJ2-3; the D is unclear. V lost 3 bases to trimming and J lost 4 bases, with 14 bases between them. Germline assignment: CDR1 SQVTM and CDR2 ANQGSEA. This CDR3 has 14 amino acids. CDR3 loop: CSVDGVGVADTQYF. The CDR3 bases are TGCAGCGTTGATGGAGTAGGAGTAGCAGATACGCAGTATTTT.

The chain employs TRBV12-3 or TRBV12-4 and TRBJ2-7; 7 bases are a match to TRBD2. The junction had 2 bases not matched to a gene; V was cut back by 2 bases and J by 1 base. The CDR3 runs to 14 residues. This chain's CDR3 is CASSLSGGSYEQYF. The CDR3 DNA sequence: TGTGCCAGCAGTTTATCGGGGGGTTCCTACGAGCAGTACTTC.

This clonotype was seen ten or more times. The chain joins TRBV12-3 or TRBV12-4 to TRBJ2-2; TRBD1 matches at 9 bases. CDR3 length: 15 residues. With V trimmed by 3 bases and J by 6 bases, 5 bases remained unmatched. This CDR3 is CASSFRDRVSGELFF. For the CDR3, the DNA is TGTGCCAGCAGTTTCCGGGACAGGGTGTCCGGGGAGCTGTTTTTT.

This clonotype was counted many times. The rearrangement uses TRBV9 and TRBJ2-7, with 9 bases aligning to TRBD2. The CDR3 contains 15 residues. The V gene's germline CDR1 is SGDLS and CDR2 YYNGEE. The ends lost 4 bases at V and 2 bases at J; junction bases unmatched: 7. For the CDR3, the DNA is TGTGCCAGCAGCCTCAGCGGGGGGCTCGCCTACGAGCAGTACTTC. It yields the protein CASSLSGGLAYEQYF.

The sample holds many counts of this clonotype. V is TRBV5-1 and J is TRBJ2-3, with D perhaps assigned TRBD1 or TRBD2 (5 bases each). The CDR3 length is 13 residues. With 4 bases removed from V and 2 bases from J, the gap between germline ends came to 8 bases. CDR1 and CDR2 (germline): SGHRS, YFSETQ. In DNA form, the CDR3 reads TGCGCCAGCAGCACGGGACCCACAGATACGCAGTATTTT. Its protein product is CASSTGPTDTQYF.

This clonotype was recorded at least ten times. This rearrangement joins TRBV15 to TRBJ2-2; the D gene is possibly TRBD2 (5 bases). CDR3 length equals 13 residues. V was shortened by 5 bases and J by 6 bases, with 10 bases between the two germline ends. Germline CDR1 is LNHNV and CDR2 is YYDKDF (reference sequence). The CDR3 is CATSRDYSGELFF. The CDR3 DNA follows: TGTGCCACCAGCCGTGACTATTCCGGGGAGCTGTTTTTT.

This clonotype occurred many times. CDR3 loop: CASSELPHTGELFF. The CDR3, as DNA: TGCGCCAGCAGTGAGCTGCCGCACACCGGGGAGCTGTTTTTT. The rearrangement uses TRBV5-1 and TRBJ2-2; D gene ambiguous. The ends were cut back, 5 bases at V and 3 bases at J, with 11 bases in the middle. This CDR3 is 14 amino acids long. CDR1 and CDR2 from the germline V gene are SGHRS and YFSETQ.

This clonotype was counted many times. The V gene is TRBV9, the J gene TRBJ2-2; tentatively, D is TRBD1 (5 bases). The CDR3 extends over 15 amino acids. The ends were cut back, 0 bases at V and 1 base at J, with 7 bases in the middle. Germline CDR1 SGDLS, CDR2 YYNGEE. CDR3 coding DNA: TGTGCCAGCAGCGTAGGTAGGGGGAACACCGGGGAGCTGTTTTTT. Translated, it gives CASSVGRGNTGELFF.

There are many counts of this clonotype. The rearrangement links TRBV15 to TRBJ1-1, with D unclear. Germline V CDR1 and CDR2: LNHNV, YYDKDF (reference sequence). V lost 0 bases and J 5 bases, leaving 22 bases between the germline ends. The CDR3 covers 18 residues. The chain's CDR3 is CATSRDTTWRQRKTEAFF. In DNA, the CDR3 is TGTGCCACCAGCAGAGATACGACTTGGAGGCAGCGAAAAACTGAAGCTTTCTTT.

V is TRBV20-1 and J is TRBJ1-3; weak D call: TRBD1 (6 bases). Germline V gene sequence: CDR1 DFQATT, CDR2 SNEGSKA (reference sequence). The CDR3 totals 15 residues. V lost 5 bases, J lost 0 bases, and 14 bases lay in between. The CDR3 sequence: CSAGLGGASGNTIYF. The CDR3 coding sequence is TGCAGTGCTGGCCTCGGGGGGGCCTCTGGAAACACCATATATTTT.

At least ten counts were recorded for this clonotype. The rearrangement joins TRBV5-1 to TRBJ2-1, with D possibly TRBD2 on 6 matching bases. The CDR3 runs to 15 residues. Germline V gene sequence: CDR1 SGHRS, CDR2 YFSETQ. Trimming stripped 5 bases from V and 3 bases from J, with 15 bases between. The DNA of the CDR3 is TGCGCCAGCAGTATAAGACTAGAAGGCTACAATGAGCAGTTCTTC. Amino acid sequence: CASSIRLEGYNEQFF.

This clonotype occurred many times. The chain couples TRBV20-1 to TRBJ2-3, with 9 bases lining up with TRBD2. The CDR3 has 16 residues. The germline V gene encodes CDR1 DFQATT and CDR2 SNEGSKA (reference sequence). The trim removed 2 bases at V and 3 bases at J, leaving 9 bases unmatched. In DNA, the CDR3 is TGCAGTGCTAGACGAAGGCCTAGCGGGGCAACAGATACGCAGTATTTT. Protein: CSARRRPSGATDTQYF.

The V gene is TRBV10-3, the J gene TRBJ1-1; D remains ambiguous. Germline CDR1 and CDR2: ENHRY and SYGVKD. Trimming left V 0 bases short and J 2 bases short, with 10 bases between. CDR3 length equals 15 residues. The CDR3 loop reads CAISESTQFNTEAFF. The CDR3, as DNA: TGTGCCATCAGTGAGTCGACGCAGTTCAACACTGAAGCTTTCTTT.